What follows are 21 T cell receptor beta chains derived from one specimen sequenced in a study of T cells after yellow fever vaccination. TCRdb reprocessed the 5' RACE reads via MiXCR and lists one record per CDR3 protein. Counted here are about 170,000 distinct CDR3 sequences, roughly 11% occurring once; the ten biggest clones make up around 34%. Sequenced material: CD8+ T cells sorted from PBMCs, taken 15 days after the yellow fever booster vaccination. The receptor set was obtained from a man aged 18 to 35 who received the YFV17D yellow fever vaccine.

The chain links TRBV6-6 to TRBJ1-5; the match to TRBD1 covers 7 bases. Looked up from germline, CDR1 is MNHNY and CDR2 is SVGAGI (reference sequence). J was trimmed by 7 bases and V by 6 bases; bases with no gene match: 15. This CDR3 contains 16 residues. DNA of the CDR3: TGTGCCAGCAGCAAAAGATTAACAGGGGACTTACAGCCCCAGCATTTT. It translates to CASSKRLTGDLQPQHF.

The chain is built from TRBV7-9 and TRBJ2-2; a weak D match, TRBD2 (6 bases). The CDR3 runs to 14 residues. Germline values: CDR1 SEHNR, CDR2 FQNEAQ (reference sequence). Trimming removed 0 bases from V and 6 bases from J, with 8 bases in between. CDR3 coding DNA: TGTGCCAGCAGCTTAGCACTAGCCGCCGGGGAGCTGTTTTTT. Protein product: CASSLALAAGELFF.

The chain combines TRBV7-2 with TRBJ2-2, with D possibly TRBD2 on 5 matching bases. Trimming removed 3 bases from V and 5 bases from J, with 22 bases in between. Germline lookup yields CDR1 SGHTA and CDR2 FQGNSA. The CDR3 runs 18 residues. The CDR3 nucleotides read TGTGCCAGCAGCTTTTTAGGGTTGGCTAGCCCTATTACCGGGGAGCTGTTTTTT. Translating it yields CASSFLGLASPITGELFF.

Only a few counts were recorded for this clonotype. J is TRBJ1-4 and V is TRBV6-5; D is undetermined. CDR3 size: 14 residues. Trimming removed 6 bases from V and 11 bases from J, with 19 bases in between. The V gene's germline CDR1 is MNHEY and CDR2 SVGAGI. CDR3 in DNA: TGTGCCAGCAGCCTGATTCGGCTCAACAGTAAACTGTTTTTT. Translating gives CASSLIRLNSKLFF.

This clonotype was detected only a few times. CDR3 protein: CASSTRGAANTGELFF. As DNA, the CDR3 is TGTGCCAGCAGCACCAGGGGTGCCGCGAACACCGGGGAGCTGTTTTTT. The J gene is TRBJ2-2, the V gene TRBV11-1; the D gene is possibly TRBD1 (6 bases). This CDR3 region has 16 residues. CDR1 and CDR2 from the germline V gene are SGHAT and FQDESV (reference sequence). Trimming left V 5 bases short and J 0 bases short, with 13 bases between.

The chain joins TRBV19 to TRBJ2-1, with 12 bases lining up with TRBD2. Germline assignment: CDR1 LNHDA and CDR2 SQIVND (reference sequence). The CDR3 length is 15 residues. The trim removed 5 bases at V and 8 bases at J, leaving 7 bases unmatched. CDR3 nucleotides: TGTGCCAGTAGTTCGCTAGCGGGGGGGTTTGATGAGCAGTTCTTC. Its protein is CASSSLAGGFDEQFF.

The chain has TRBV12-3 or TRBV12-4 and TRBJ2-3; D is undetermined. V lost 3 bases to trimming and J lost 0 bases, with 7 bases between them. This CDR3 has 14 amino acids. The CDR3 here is CASSFLASTDTQYF. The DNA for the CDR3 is TGTGCCAGCAGTTTTTTAGCTAGCACAGATACGCAGTATTTT.

The CDR3 sequence: CASSARTDLTGELFF. The CDR3 region has the DNA TGCGCCAGCAGCGCCCGGACCGACCTCACCGGGGAGCTGTTTTTT. V is TRBV5-1 and J is TRBJ2-2; D unresolved. The CDR3 has 15 residues. Deletions cut 4 bases from V and 4 bases from J, with 14 bases between. Germline values: CDR1 SGHRS, CDR2 YFSETQ.

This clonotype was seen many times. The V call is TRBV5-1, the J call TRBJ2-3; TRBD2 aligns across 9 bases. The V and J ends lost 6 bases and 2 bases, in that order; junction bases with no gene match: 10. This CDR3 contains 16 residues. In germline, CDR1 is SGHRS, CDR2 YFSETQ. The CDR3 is CASNLRGGGATDTQYF. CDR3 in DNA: TGCGCCAGCAACCTTAGAGGCGGGGGGGCCACAGATACGCAGTATTTT.

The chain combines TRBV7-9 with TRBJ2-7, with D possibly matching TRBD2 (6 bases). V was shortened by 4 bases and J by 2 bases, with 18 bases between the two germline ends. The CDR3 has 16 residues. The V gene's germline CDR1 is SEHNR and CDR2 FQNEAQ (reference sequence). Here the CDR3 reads CASSSTLGGNPYEQYF. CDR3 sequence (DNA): TGTGCCAGCAGCTCAACTCTGGGGGGAAACCCCTACGAGCAGTACTTC.

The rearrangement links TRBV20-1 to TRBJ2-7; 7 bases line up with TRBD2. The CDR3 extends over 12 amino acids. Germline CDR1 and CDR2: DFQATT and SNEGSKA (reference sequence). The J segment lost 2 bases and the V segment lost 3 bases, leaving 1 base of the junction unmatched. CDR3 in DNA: TGCAGTGCTAGCGGGGGGACCTACGAGCAGTACGTC. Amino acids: CSASGGTYEQYV.

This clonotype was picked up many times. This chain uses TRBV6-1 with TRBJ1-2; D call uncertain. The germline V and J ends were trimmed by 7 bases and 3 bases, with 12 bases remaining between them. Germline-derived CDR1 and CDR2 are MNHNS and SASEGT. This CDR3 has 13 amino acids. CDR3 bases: TGTGCCAGCACCGAAGATGTCGACTATGGCTACACCTTC. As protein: CASTEDVDYGYTF.

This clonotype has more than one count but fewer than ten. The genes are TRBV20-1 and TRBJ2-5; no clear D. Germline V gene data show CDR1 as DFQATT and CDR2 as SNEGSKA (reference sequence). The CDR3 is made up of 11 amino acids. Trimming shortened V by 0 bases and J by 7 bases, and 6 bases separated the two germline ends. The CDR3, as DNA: TGCAGTGCTAGAGAGGTCAGGACCCAGTACTTC. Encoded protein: CSAREVRTQYF.

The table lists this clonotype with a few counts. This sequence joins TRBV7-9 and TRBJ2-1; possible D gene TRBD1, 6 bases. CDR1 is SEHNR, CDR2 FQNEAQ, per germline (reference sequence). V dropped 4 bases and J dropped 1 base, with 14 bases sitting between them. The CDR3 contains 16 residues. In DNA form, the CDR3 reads TGTGCCAGCAGCTCATACAGGGAACTTTCCTACAATGAGCAGTTCTTC. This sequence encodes CASSSYRELSYNEQFF.

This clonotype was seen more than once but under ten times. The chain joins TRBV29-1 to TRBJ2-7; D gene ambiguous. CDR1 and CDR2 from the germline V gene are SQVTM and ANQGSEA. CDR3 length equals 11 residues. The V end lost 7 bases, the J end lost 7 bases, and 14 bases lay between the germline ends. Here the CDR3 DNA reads TGCAGCGGTAACGACGGCGAAGAGCAGTACTTC. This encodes CSGNDGEEQYF.

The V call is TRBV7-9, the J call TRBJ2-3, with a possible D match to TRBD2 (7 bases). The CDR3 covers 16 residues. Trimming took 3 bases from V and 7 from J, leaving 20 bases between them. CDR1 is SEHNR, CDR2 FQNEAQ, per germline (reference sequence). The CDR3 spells CASSFLGEGGGYTQYF. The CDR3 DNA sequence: TGTGCCAGCAGCTTTCTTGGTGAAGGGGGGGGATATACGCAGTATTTT.

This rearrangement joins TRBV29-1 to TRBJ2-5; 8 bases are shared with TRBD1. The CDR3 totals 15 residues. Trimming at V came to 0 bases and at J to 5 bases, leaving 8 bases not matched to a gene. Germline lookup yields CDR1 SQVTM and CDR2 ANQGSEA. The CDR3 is CSVEDGRGQRETQYF. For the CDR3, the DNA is TGCAGCGTTGAAGACGGCAGGGGGCAACGGGAGACCCAGTACTTC.

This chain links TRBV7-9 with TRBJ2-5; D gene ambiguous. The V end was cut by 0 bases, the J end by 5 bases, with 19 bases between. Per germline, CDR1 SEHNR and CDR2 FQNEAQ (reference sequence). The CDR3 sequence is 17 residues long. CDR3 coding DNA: TGTGCCAGCAGCTTAGCGCTAAGTAACGGCTTGAAGGAGACCCAGTACTTC. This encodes CASSLALSNGLKETQYF.

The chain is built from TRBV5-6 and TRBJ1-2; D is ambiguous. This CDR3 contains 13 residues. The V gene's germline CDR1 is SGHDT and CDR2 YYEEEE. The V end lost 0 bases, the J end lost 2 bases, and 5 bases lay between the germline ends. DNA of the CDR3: TGTGCCAGCAGCTTGGAAGAGAACTATGGCTACACCTTC. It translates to CASSLEENYGYTF.

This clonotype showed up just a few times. CDR3 protein: CASSQVLAGAPQETQYF. CDR3 nucleotides: TGCGCCAGCAGCCAAGTACTAGCGGGGGCCCCTCAAGAGACCCAGTACTTC. The rearrangement uses TRBV4-3 and TRBJ2-5, with 11 bases aligning to TRBD2. This CDR3 region has 17 residues. Trimming took 1 base from V and 2 from J; bases not matched to a gene: 6. Germline V lookup: CDR1 LGHNA, CDR2 YSLEER.

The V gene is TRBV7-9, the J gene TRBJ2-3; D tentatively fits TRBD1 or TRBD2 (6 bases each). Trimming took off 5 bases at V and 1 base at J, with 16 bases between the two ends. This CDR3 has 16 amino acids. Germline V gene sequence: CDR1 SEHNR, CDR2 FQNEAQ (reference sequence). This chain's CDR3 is CASSPLGGRGTDTQYF. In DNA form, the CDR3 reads TGTGCCAGCAGCCCCCTTGGGGGGCGGGGCACAGATACGCAGTATTTT. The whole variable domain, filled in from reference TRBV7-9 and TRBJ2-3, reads DTGVSQNPRHKITKRGQNVTFRCDPISEHNRLYWYRQTLGQGPEFLTYFQNEAQLEKSRLLSDRFSAERPKGSFSTLEIQRTEQGDSAMYLCASSPLGGRGTDTQYFGPGTRLTVL.